A single T cell receptor beta chain is shown here with its context. Antigen specificity is unknown. Samples underwent the assay at deep level. The data were produced by immunoSEQ multiplex PCR, yet TCRdb's version contains in-frame clones alone and is incomplete. The sample yields some 1.5 million clones, 98% seen once. CDR1 and CDR2 (germline): SQVTM, ANQGSEA. The CDR3 extends over 15 amino acids. Trimming removed 0 bases at V and 4 bases at J, with 13 bases between. The data originate from a study of shared clonotypes between healthy human individuals. Whole-study context: Per donor, CD8 memory used one plate, CD8 naive used two, CD4 memory used three and CD4 naive used three.

The study's findings and limits: The sharing of about 5% of naive CD4 clonotypes was seen across a few donors.

The rearrangement joins TRBV29-1 to TRBJ2-1; possibly TRBD1 or TRBD2 for D (5 bases each). The clonotype comes from a man aged 25-40 years in good health. The sample was naive CD4+ T cells sorted from blood. The subset was: CD45RA+ positively selected. The CDR3 DNA is TGCAGCGTTGAAGACCGAGAGTGGGGGTACAATGAGCAGTTCTTC. It codes for CSVEDREWGYNEQFF.